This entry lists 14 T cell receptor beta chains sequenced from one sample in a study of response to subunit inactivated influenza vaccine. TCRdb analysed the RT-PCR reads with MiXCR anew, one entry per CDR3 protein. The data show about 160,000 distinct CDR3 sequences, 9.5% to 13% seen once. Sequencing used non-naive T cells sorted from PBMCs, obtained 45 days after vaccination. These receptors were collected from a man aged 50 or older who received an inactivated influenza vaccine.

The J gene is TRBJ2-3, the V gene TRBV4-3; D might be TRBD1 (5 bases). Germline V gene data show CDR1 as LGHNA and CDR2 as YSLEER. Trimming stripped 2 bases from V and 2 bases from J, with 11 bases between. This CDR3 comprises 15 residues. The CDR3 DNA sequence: TGCGCCAGCAGCCAAAACCCAGGGTCCACAGATACGCAGTATTTT. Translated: CASSQNPGSTDTQYF.

The CDR3, as DNA: TGTGCCAGCAACCCCCCGTACAATGAGCAGTTCTTC. This encodes CASNPPYNEQFF. V usage is TRBV2 and J usage is TRBJ2-1; D gene uncertain. CDR3 length: 12 amino acids. CDR1 SNHLY and CDR2 FYNNEI come from the germline V gene. V was cut by 7 bases and J by 4 bases, with 8 bases left in between. The whole variable domain, filled in from reference TRBV2 and TRBJ2-1, reads EPEVTQTPSHQVTQMGQEVILRCVPISNHLYFYWYRQILGQKVEFLVSFYNNEISEKSEIFDDQFSVERPDGSNFTLKIRSTKLEDSAMYFCASNPPYNEQFFGPGTRLTVL.

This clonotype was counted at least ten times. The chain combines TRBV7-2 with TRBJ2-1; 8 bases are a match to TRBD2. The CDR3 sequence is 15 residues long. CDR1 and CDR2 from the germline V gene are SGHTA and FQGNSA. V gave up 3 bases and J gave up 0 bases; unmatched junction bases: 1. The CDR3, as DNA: TGTGCCAGCAGCTTCGGGGGGGGCTCCTACAATGAGCAGTTCTTC. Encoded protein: CASSFGGGSYNEQFF.

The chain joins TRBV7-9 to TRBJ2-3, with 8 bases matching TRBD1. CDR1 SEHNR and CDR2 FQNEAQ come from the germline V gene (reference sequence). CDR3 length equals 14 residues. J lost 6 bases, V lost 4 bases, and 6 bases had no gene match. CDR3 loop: CASSSHRGADTQYF. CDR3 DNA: TGTGCCAGCAGCTCCCACAGGGGGGCCGATACGCAGTATTTT.

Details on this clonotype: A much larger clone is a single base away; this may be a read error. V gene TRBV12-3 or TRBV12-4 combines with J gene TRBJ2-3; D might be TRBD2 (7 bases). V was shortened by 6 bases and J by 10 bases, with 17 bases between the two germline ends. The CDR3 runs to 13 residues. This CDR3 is CASSKRGGGPQYF. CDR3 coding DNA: TGTGCCAGCAGCAAAAGAGGGGGGGGTCCGCAGTATTTT.

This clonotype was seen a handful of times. The CDR3 nucleotides read TGTGCCAGCAGGAGACAGCTAGACTATGGCTACACCTTC. It is translated as CASRRQLDYGYTF. The chain links TRBV6-1 to TRBJ1-2, with D perhaps matching TRBD1 (5 bases). Between the trimmed V and J ends, which lost 6 bases and 3 bases, there was a span of 11 bases. The CDR3 extends over 13 amino acids. Germline V lookup: CDR1 MNHNS, CDR2 SASEGT.

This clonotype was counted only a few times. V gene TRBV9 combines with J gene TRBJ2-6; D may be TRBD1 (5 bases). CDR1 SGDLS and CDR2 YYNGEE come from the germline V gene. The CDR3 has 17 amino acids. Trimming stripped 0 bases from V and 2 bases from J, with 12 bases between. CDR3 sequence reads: CASSVGFRVAGANVLTF. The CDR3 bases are TGTGCCAGCAGCGTAGGGTTCAGGGTGGCTGGGGCCAACGTCCTGACTTTC.

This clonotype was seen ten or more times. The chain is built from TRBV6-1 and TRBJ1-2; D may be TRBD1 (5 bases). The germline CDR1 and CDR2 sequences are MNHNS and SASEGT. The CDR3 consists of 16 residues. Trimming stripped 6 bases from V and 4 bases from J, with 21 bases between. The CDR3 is CASRSEQVKNLYGYTF. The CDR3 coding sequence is TGTGCCAGCAGGAGCGAACAGGTGAAGAACCTCTATGGCTACACCTTC.

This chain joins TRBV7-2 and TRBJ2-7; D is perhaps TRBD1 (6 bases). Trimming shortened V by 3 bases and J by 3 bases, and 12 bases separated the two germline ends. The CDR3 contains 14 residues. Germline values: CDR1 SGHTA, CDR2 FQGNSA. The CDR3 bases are TGTGCCAGCAGCTTCTCCCGGGACAACTACGAGCAGTACTTC. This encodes CASSFSRDNYEQYF.

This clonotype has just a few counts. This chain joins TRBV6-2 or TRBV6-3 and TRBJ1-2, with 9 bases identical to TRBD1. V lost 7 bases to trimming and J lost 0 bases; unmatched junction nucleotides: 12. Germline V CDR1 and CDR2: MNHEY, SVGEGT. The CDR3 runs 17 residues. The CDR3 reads CASIEGPRDRANYGYTF. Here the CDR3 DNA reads TGTGCCAGCATCGAGGGCCCTAGGGACAGGGCTAACTATGGCTACACCTTC.

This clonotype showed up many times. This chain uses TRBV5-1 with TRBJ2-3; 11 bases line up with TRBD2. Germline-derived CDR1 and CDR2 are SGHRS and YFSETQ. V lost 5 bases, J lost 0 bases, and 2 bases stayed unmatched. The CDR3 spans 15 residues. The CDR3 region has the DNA TGCGCCAGCAGGACTAGCGGGACCAGCACAGATACGCAGTATTTT. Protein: CASRTSGTSTDTQYF.

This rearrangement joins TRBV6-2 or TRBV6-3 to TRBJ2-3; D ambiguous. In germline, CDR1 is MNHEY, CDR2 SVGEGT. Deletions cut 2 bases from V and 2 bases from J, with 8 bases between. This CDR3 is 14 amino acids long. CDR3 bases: TGTGCCAGCAGTTACGGGTTAGCCACAGATACGCAGTATTTT. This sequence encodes CASSYGLATDTQYF.

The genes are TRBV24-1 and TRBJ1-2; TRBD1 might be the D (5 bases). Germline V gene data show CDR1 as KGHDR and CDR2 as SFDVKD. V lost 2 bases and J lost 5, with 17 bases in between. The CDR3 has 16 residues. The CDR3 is CATSDSDAKGMYGYTF. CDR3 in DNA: TGTGCCACCAGTGATTCGGACGCGAAGGGGATGTATGGCTACACCTTC.

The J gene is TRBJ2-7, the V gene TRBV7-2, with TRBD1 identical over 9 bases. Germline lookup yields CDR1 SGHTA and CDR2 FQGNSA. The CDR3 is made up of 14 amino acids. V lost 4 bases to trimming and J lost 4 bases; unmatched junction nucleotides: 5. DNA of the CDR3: TGTGCCAGCAGCTACGGGACAGGGTGGTACGAGCAGTACTTC. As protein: CASSYGTGWYEQYF.